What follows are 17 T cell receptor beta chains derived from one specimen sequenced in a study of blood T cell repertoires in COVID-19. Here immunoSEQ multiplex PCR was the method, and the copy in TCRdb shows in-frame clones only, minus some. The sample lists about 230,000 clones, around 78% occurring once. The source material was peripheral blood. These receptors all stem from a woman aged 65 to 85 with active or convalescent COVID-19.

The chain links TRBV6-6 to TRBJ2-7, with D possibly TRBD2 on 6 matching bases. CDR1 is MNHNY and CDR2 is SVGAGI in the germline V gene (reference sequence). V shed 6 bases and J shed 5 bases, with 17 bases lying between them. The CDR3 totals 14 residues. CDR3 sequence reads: CASSPPGGTDEQYF. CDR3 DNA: TGTGCCAGCAGCCCACCCGGGGGTACGGACGAGCAGTACTTC.

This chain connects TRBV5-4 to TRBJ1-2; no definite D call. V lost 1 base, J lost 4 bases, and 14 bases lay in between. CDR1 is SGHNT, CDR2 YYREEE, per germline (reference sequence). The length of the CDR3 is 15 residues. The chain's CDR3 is CASSLTQAGIYGYTF. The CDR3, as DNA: TGTGCCAGCAGCTTGACTCAGGCGGGGATCTATGGCTACACCTTC.

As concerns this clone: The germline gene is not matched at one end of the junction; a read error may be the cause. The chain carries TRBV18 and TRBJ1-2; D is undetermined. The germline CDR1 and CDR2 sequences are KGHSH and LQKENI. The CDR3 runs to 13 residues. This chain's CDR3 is CASSPGINDGYTF. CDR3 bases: TGTGCCAGCTCACCCGGGATTAACGATGGCTACACCTTC.

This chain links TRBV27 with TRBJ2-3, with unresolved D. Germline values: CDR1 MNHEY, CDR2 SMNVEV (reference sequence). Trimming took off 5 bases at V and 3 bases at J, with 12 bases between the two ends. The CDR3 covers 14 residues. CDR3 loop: CASSPRRSTDTQYF. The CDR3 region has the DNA TGTGCCAGCAGTCCTAGAAGGTCAACAGATACGCAGTATTTT.

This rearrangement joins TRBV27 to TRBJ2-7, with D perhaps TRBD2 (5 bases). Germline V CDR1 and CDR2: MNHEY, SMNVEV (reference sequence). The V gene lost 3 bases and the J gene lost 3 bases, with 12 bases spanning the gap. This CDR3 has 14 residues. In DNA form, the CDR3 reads TGTGCCAGCAGTTTGGGTAAGCGGATCTACGAGCAGTACTTC. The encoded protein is CASSLGKRIYEQYF.

This CDR3 reads CASSSTGSVNQPQHF. CDR3 in DNA: TGTGCCAGCAGTTCTACCGGGTCAGTCAATCAGCCCCAGCATTTT. The chain links TRBV7-9 to TRBJ1-5; D gene ambiguous. V lost 6 bases and J 3 bases, leaving 15 bases between the germline ends. Germline CDR1 and CDR2: SEHNR and FQNEAQ (reference sequence). This CDR3 is 15 amino acids long.

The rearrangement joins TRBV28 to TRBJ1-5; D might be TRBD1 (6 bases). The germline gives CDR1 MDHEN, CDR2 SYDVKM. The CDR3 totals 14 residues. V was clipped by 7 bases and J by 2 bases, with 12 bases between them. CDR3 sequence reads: CASMPTGRNQPQHF. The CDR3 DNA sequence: TGTGCCAGCATGCCGACAGGTCGCAATCAGCCCCAGCATTTT.

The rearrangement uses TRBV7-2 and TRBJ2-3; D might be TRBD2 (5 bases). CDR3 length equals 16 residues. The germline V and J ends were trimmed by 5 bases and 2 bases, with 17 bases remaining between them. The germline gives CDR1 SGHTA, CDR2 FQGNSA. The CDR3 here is CASSPSLRVATDTQYF. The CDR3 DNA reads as TGTGCCAGCAGCCCCTCCCTGAGGGTAGCCACAGATACGCAGTATTTT.

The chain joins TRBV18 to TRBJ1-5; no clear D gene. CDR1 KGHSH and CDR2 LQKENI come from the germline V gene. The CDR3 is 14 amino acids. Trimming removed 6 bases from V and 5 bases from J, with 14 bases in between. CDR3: CASSRGGGDQPQHF. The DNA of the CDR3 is TGTGCCAGCTCCCGAGGAGGCGGGGATCAGCCCCAGCATTTT.

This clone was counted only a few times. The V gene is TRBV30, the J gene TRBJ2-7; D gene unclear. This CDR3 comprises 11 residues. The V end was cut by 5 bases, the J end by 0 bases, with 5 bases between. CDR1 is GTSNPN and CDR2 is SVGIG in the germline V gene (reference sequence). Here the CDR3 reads CAWASSYEQYF. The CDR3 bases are TGTGCCTGGGCCAGCTCCTACGAGCAGTACTTC.

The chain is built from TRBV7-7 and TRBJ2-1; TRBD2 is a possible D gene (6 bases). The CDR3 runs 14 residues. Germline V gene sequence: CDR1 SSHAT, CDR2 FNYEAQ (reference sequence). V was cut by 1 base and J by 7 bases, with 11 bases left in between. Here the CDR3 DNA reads TGTGCCAGCAGCTTAGGACTAGAGATAAATGAGCAGTTCTTC. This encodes CASSLGLEINEQFF.

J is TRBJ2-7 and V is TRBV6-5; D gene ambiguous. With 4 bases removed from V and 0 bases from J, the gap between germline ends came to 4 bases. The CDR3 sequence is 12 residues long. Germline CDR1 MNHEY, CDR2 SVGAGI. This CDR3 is CASSSNSYEQYF. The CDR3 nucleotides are TGTGCCAGCAGTTCCAACTCCTACGAGCAGTACTTC.

Here the CDR3 reads CASRGAGRDIQYF. The CDR3 DNA sequence: TGTGCCAGTAGAGGGGCAGGACGCGACATTCAGTACTTC. This chain connects TRBV19 to TRBJ2-4, with D possibly being TRBD1 (5 bases). Germline V lookup: CDR1 LNHDA, CDR2 SQIVND (reference sequence). The CDR3 consists of 13 residues. With 6 bases removed from V and 8 bases from J, the gap between germline ends came to 14 bases.

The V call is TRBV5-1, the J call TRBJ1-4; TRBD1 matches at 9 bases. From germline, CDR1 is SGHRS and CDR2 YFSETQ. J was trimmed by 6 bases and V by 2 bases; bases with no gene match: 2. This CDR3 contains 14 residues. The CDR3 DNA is TGCGCCAGCAGCTTCACAGGGGGCGATGAAAAACTGTTTTTT. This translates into CASSFTGGDEKLFF.

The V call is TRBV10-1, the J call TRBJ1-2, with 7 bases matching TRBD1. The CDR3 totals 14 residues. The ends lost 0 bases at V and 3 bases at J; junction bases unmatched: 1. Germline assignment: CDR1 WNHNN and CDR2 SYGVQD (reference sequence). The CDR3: CASSESQGDYGYTF. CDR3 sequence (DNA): TGCGCCAGCAGTGAGTCTCAGGGGGACTATGGCTACACCTTC.

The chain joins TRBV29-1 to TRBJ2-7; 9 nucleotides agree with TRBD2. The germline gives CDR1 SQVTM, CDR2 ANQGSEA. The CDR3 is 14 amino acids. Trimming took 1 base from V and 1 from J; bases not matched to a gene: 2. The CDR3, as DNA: TGCAGCGTTGAAGGGCTAGCGGGATCCTACGAGCAGTACTTC. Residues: CSVEGLAGSYEQYF.

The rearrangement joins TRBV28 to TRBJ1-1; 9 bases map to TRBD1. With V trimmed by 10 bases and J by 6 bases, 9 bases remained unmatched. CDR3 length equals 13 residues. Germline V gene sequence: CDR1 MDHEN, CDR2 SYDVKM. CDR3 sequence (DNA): TGTGCCACCCTTGGACAGGGGAATTCTGAAGCTTTCTTT. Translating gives CATLGQGNSEAFF.